This T cell receptor (beta chain) appears in the sequencing data of a study of neurological immune-mediated disorders (dated by TCRdb to between 2019 and 2020). Looking at the study overall: Among the roughly 34 multiple sclerosis patients, relapsing-remitting MS was present in some 31 and secondary progressive MS was present in 3. The cohort comprised 68 subjects: 14 HAM/TSP patients, around 35 multiple sclerosis patients and 20 or so healthy controls. The roughly 110 TCR-beta libraries included longitudinal samples, technical triplicates and paired sorted CD4+ and CD8+ T-cell subsets alongside PBMC samples. The study compared peripheral blood TCR-beta repertoires of HTLV-I-associated myelopathy (HAM/TSP) patients, multiple sclerosis patients and healthy controls using UMI-based sequencing. What the study reported, not specific to this receptor: Across subjects, expanded clones never shared an identical CDR3 amino acid sequence, which suggests that the TCR-beta repertoires in every group were private. TCR clonal expansion was highest in HAM/TSP patients and lowest in MS patients, with MS patients falling below even healthy controls. Phylogenetic analysis grouped repertoires from 18 of 34 MS patients into a cluster of related CDR3 sequences, suggesting a possible repertoire-level signature. The MS cluster was not associated with any clinical or MRI features, and the authors stated that larger cohorts are needed.

Unsorted PBMC libraries were generated from 2 million PBMCs stored in RNAlater at -80 °C until RNA extraction. The multiple sclerosis patients were enrolled in a US clinical protocol that evaluated disease progression with magnetic resonance imaging. Peripheral blood underwent Ficoll-Hypaque density gradient centrifugation to isolate PBMCs, which were then cryopreserved in liquid nitrogen. CDR1 and CDR2, looked up from the germline V gene (reference sequence), are MNHEY and SMNVEV. The CDR3 runs 14 amino acids, cysteine and phenylalanine included. Only the CDR3 DNA is retained, 42 bases long and in frame from the first base. V has 3 bases trimmed and J has 7 bases trimmed; junction bases matching no gene number 7. This clonotype was seen repeatedly, ten times or more. Which antigen it targets is not known. No much larger clonotype is one base removed from it; base qualities were not supplied. cDNA synthesis used template-switch 5'RACE with a primer carrying a 10-nucleotide random unique molecular identifier tagging each TCR transcript. Each sequencing run produced over 170 million TCR-beta sequences covering 15-18 subjects. The RNeasy kit was used for extraction of total RNA. The KAPA Real-time Library Amplification kit was used to amplify TCR-beta VDJ regions with primers targeting the TCR constant region and the 5'RACE anchor. A first PCR added sample indexes and Illumina adaptors, and a second PCR then raised library yield. After Ampure bead purification, the TCR product of roughly 650 bp was size-selected on a 2% E-gel SizeSelection system. Before pooling, library quality was assessed on a Bioanalyzer, concentration was determined with Qubit, and library quantification was performed with the Kapa Library Quantification kit. Libraries were sequenced paired-end 2 x 150 bp on an Illumina HiSeq 2500. To increase sequence diversity, about 23-32% phiX was spiked into each library pool. In the paper's pipeline: The quality-filtered reads were processed with the UMI-based MiGEC pipeline, whose error correction step removed more than 90% of the raw TCR sequences. IMGT germline references were used for aligning VDJ genes, and each clonotype was defined as a unique CDR3 amino acid sequence together with its V-J genes. Clonal expansion, Shannon diversity and CDR3 relatedness were evaluated with VDJtools (CalcPairwiseDistances, ClusterSamples), while phylogenetic trees were built in CLCbio workbench. Clones with at least 8 unique UMIs were defined as expanded, with this threshold being based on coefficient-of-variation modelling across technical triplicates. TCRdb trimmed the raw reads at Q25, called clones with MiXCR and kept productive beta chains. Each entry is one CDR3 protein sequence, shown with its most common DNA and genes. In this record, the V and J calls reflect TCRdb's handling and not the investigators' own analysis. Counted in this sample were 69,000 or so distinct CDR3 sequences; about 5.1% of them appeared once. Of the sample, about 2.2% falls within the top ten clones.

Recombination connected TRBV27 to TRBJ1-2, with 8 junctional bases fitting TRBD1. This TCR came from a woman in her 70s with multiple sclerosis. Sequenced input: PBMCs. The CDR3 has the sequence CASSFGQGPLGYTF. The sequenced DNA is TGTGCCAGCAGTTTTGGACAGGGCCCTCTTGGCTACACCTTC.